What follows are 23 T cell receptor beta chains derived from one specimen sequenced in a study of cytomegalovirus exposure and HLA in healthy donors. Primers included in the PCR were 60 Vbeta and 13 Jbeta primers. TCRdb keeps only in-frame clones here, not all; method: immunoSEQ multiplex PCR. The sample contains fewer than 200,000 clones, roughly 74% of which appear only once. Sequences were obtained from PBMCs. All receptors derive from a female donor in good health and CMV-seronegative.

The chain uses TRBV6-1 and TRBJ1-5, with TRBD1 matching over 9 bases. J lost 0 bases, V lost 10 bases, and 7 bases had no gene match. This CDR3 has 15 amino acids. CDR1 is MNHNS, CDR2 SASEGT, per germline. The CDR3 nucleotides read TGTGCCACCTCGTGGGACAGGGTTAGCAATCAGCCCCAGCATTTT. It is translated as CATSWDRVSNQPQHF.

V gene TRBV10-3 combines with J gene TRBJ2-3; the match to TRBD2 covers 8 bases. The germline V gene has CDR1 ENHRY and CDR2 SYGVKD. Trimming at V came to 3 bases and at J to 0 bases, leaving 5 bases not matched to a gene. The CDR3 extends over 16 amino acids. This CDR3 is CAISDAGGASTDTQYF. CDR3 sequence (DNA): TGTGCCATCAGTGATGCCGGGGGGGCCAGCACAGATACGCAGTATTTT.

The table lists this clone with a few counts. V usage is TRBV7-9 and J usage is TRBJ2-7; D unresolved. Between the trimmed V and J ends, which lost 1 base and 12 bases, there was a span of 16 bases. The CDR3 is 13 amino acids. Germline V lookup: CDR1 SEHNR, CDR2 FQNEAQ (reference sequence). CDR3 coding DNA: TGTGCCAGCAGCTTAGGTTCTAGTTTGGTTCTGTACTTC. This codes for CASSLGSSLVLYF.

This clone was picked up a small number of times. This chain connects TRBV7-2 to TRBJ2-5; D ambiguous. Trimming cost V 5 bases and J 7 bases, with 17 bases left between them. This CDR3 is built from 14 residues. Looked up from germline, CDR1 is SGHTA and CDR2 is FQGNSA. The CDR3 loop is CASSIPPALGTQYF. Written as DNA, the CDR3 is TGTGCCAGCAGCATCCCCCCAGCGTTAGGGACCCAGTACTTC.

The chain is built from TRBV9 and TRBJ1-3; D uncertain. The CDR3 contains 14 residues. Trimming took 0 bases from V and 2 from J, leaving 6 bases between them. Germline CDR1 reads SGDLS; CDR2 reads YYNGEE. Written as DNA, the CDR3 is TGTGCCAGCAGCGTAGAAACAGCTGGAAACACCATATATTTT. This encodes CASSVETAGNTIYF.

This clone occurred a few times. The rearrangement uses TRBV5-4 and TRBJ2-3, with D possibly matching TRBD2 (6 bases). Trimming stripped 2 bases from V and 2 bases from J, with 12 bases between. Germline-derived CDR1 and CDR2 are SGHNT and YYREEE (reference sequence). The CDR3 is 15 amino acids. CDR3 residues: CASSFPGLSTDTQYF. The CDR3 bases are TGTGCCAGCAGCTTCCCGGGACTCTCCACAGATACGCAGTATTTT.

This clone came up once. CDR3 sequence (DNA): TGTGCCAGCAGCGATGACTACAATCAGCCCCAGCATTTT. It encodes CASSDDYNQPQHF. The rearrangement links TRBV2 to TRBJ1-5, with D hard to call. Germline CDR1 SNHLY, CDR2 FYNNEI. The CDR3 is 13 amino acids. The V and J ends lost 6 bases and 3 bases respectively, with 9 bases between them.

The gene calls are TRBV7-9 and TRBJ2-7; 12 bases fit TRBD1. This CDR3 spans 17 amino acids. From germline, CDR1 is SEHNR and CDR2 FQNEAQ (reference sequence). Trimming cost V 6 bases and J 2 bases; bases outside gene matches: 11. As DNA, the CDR3 is TGTGCCAGCAGTCGTACTCGGGACAGGGGGCCCGCCTACGAGCAGTACTTC. This translates into CASSRTRDRGPAYEQYF.

The V call is TRBV6-5, the J call TRBJ1-6; D is undetermined. Germline V gives CDR1 MNHEY, CDR2 SVGAGI. V lost 4 bases and J 5 bases, leaving 6 bases between the germline ends. This CDR3 has 13 residues. The CDR3 DNA sequence: TGTGCCAGCAGTTGGGCTGATAATTCACCCCTCCACTTT. Protein: CASSWADNSPLHF.

The V gene is TRBV29-1, the J gene TRBJ2-3; possible D gene TRBD1, 5 bases. The germline CDR1 and CDR2 sequences are SQVTM and ANQGSEA. V lost 3 bases to trimming and J lost 5 bases, with 9 bases between them. The CDR3 sequence is 12 residues long. The CDR3 is CSVDLGVDTQYF. The CDR3 nucleotides are TGCAGCGTTGATCTAGGGGTAGATACGCAGTATTTT.

In this sample, this clone turned up once. The genes are TRBV21-1 and TRBJ1-2. TRBV21-1 represents a pseudogene. The CDR3 has 12 residues. This chain's CDR3 is CASSNTVFGYTF. DNA for the CDR3: TGTGCCAGCAGCAACACGGTTTTCGGCTACACCTTC.

V is TRBV7-2 and J is TRBJ1-1; 8 bases agree with TRBD1. Germline CDR1 reads SGHTA; CDR2 reads FQGNSA. The CDR3 sequence is 14 residues long. V shed 6 bases, J shed 0 bases, and the junction held 3 bases outside the gene matches. CDR3 in amino acids: CASRRTGMNTEAFF. The CDR3, as DNA: TGTGCCAGCAGAAGGACAGGGATGAACACTGAAGCTTTCTTT.

This rearrangement joins TRBV2 to TRBJ2-1; 7 positions match TRBD2. The V and J ends lost 1 base and 10 bases, in that order; junction bases with no gene match: 1. The CDR3 has 12 residues. The germline V gene encodes CDR1 SNHLY and CDR2 FYNNEI. In nucleotides, the CDR3 is TGTGCCAGCAGTGAAGAAGCGGGGGAGCAGTTCTTC. This codes for CASSEEAGEQFF.

The genes are TRBV28 and TRBJ2-5, with 7 bases matching TRBD1. The J call is in doubt because the DNA end fits TRBJ2-7 better. The CDR3 sequence is 16 residues long. CDR1 MDHEN and CDR2 SYDVKM come from the germline V gene. CDR3 in amino acids: CASSTNWDSLTYEQYF. Written as DNA, the CDR3 is TGTGCCAGCAGTACAAACTGGGACAGTTTAACCTACGAGCAGTACTTC.

The CDR3 nucleotides read TGTGCCAGTAAAAAAGGACTGGGGGGGCCTAATGAAAAACTGTTTTTT. Translating it yields CASKKGLGGPNEKLFF. The J gene is TRBJ1-4, the V gene TRBV19; D possibly corresponds to TRBD1 (6 bases). The V end was cut by 7 bases, the J end by 3 bases, with 18 bases between. CDR1 is LNHDA and CDR2 is SQIVND in the germline V gene (reference sequence). The CDR3 loop spans 16 amino acids.

V gene TRBV27 combines with J gene TRBJ2-7; TRBD1 matches 8 bases. Germline CDR1 MNHEY, CDR2 SMNVEV (reference sequence). This CDR3 has 14 residues. Trimming at V came to 5 bases and at J to 3 bases, leaving 6 bases not matched to a gene. As DNA, the CDR3 is TGTGCCAGCAGTCCAGGACAGGGAGGCTACGAGCAGTACTTC. Amino acids: CASSPGQGGYEQYF.

The genes are TRBV9 and TRBJ1-1; possibly TRBD1 for D (5 bases). There are 13 residues in the CDR3. V was cut by 0 bases and J by 6 bases, with 9 bases left in between. Germline-derived CDR1 and CDR2 are SGDLS and YYNGEE. CDR3 DNA sequence: TGTGCCAGCAGCGTAGCTGAAGGGGCTGAAGCTTTCTTT. It yields the protein CASSVAEGAEAFF.

CDR3 in amino acids: CASRLEQADRDQPQHF. The CDR3 DNA follows: TGTGCCAGCAGGCTGGAGCAAGCAGACAGGGATCAGCCCCAGCATTTT. The chain carries TRBV21-1 and TRBJ1-5; whether TRBD1, the table's D call, matches the DNA was not checked. TRBV21-1 is recorded as a pseudogene. This CDR3 has 16 amino acids.

This clone was seen more than once but under ten times. At one end the junction does not follow the germline gene, possibly because of a read error. This chain connects TRBV7-9 to TRBJ2-3; D perhaps matches TRBD1 (6 bases). This CDR3 contains 15 residues. Germline V lookup: CDR1 SEHNR, CDR2 FQNEAQ (reference sequence). In DNA, the CDR3 is TGTTCCAGCAGCTTGAAGACAGGTGTCACAGATACGCAGTATTTT. Its protein product is CSSSLKTGVTDTQYF.

V usage is TRBV6-1 and J usage is TRBJ1-2; a weak D match, TRBD1 (6 bases). With 4 bases removed from V and 10 bases from J, the gap between germline ends came to 13 bases. Germline loops: CDR1 MNHNS, CDR2 SASEGT. The CDR3 has 12 amino acids. This chain's CDR3 is CASSVRQVSYTF. Here the CDR3 DNA reads TGTGCCAGCAGTGTAAGACAGGTCTCCTACACCTTC.

The chain recombines TRBV7-6 with TRBJ1-3, with 7 bases aligning to TRBD1. Trimming took 5 bases from V and 4 from J; bases not matched to a gene: 5. The CDR3 extends over 14 amino acids. CDR1 SGHVS and CDR2 FNYEAQ come from the germline V gene. The CDR3 here is CASSLGGSGNTIYF. DNA for the CDR3: TGTGCCAGCAGCCTAGGGGGCTCGGGAAACACCATATATTTT.

The rearrangement links TRBV19 to TRBJ2-7; the D gene is possibly TRBD2 (7 bases). This CDR3 is 17 amino acids long. The V end was cut by 6 bases, the J end by 6 bases, with 27 bases between. Germline values: CDR1 LNHDA, CDR2 SQIVND (reference sequence). The CDR3 here is CASSPNTHEGGQGEQYF. In DNA form, the CDR3 reads TGTGCCAGTAGCCCAAACACCCACGAGGGGGGGCAAGGCGAGCAGTACTTC.

The chain links TRBV11-3 to TRBJ2-2, with 7 nucleotides matching TRBD2. Per the germline V gene, CDR1 is SGHNT and CDR2 is YENEEA. The CDR3 is 14 amino acids. The V and J ends lost 3 bases and 5 bases, in that order; junction bases with no gene match: 3. Written as DNA, the CDR3 is TGTGCCAGCAGCTTGAGTAGCGGGACCGGGGAGCTGTTTTTT. Protein: CASSLSSGTGELFF. The full variable domain, with the rest looked up from reference TRBV11-3 and TRBJ2-2, is EAGVVQSPRYKIIEKKQPVAFWCNPISGHNTLYWYLQNLGQGPELLIRYENEEAVDDSQLPKDRFSAERLKGVDSTLKIQPAELGDSAVYLCASSLSSGTGELFFGEGSRLTVL.